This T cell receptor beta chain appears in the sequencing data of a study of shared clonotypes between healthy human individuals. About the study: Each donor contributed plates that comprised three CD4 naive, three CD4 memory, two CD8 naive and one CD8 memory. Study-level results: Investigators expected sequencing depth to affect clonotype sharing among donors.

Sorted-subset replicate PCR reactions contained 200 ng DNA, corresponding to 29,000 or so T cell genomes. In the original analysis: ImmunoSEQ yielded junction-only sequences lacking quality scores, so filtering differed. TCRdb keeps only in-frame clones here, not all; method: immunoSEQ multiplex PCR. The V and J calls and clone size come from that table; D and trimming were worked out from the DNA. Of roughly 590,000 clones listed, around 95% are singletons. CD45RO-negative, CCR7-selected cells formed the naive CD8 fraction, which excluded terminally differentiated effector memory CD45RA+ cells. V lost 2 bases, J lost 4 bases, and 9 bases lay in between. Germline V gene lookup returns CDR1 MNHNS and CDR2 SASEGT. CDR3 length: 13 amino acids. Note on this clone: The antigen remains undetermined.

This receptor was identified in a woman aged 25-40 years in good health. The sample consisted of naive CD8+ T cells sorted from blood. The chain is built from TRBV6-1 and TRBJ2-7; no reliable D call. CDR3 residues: CASSEWGGYEQYF. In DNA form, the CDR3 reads TGTGCCAGCAGTGAATGGGGTGGATACGAGCAGTACTTC.